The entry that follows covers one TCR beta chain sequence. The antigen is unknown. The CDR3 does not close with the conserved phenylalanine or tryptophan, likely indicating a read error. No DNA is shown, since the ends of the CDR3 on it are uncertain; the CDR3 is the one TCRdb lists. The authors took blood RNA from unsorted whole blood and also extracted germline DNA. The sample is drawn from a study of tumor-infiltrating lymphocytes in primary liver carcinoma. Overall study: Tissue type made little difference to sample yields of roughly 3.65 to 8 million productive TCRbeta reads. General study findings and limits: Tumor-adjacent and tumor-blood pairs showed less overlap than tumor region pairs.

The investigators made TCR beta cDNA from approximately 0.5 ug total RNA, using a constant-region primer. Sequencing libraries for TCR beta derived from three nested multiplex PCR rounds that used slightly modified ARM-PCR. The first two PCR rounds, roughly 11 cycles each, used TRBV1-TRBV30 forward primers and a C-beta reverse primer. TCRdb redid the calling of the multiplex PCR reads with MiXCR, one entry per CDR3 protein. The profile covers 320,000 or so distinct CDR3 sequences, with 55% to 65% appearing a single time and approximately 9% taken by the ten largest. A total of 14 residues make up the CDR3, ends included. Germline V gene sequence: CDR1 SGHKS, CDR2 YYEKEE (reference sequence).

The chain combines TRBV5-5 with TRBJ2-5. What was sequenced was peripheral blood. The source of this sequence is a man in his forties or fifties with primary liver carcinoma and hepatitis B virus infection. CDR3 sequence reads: CASSLSPTVETQHL.